Listed below are T cell receptor beta chains from one sample, sequenced in a study of beta chain features in type 1 diabetes. The table came from immunoSEQ multiplex PCR; TCRdb's copy has only in-frame clones and leaves some out. The sample carries 150,000 to 190,000 clones, around 10% recorded once. Sequenced material: central memory CD4+ T cells from blood. These receptors were taken from a man aged 30-40 years with type 1 diabetes. CDR3s include the opening cysteine and the closing phenylalanine or tryptophan. D genes are given only for firm matches. Clone sizes are given selectively: once, few, many, or a class where the clone is expanded.

TRBV5-1	-	TRBJ2-2	-	CASSLSRSENLNTGELFF	TGCGCCAGCAGCTTGAGTCGTAGCGAGAACCTGAACACCGGGGAGCTGTTTTTT
TRBV7-9	-	TRBJ2-3	-	CASSGGTRTDTQYF	TGTGCCAGCAGCGGCGGGACTCGCACAGATACGCAGTATTTT
TRBV28	-	TRBJ1-3	few	CASSEVGGEYGNTIYF	TGTGCCAGCAGTGAAGTAGGCGGGGAATATGGAAACACCATATATTTT
TRBV19	TRBD2	TRBJ2-3	-	CASRTSGGDTQYF	TGTGCCAGTAGAACTAGCGGCGGCGATACGCAGTATTTT
TRBV11-2	-	TRBJ2-1	-	CASSLIYSDEQFF	TGTGCCAGCAGCTTAATATACAGTGATGAGCAGTTCTTC
TRBV11-1	-	TRBJ1-2	few	CASSLLHSDGYTF	TGTGCCAGCAGCTTATTGCACTCCGATGGCTACACCTTC
TRBV7-9	-	TRBJ2-3	few	CASSRTGANTDTQYF	TGTGCCAGCAGTCGAACAGGCGCCAACACAGATACGCAGTATTTT
TRBV27	TRBD1	TRBJ1-2	few	CASSGVGTGYGYTF	TGTGCCAGCAGTGGCGTTGGGACAGGGTATGGCTACACCTTC
TRBV27	-	TRBJ2-2	-	CASSFSGAVSGELFF	TGTGCCAGCAGTTTTTCAGGGGCCGTCTCCGGGGAGCTGTTTTTT
TRBV19	TRBD1	TRBJ2-5	-	CASSGMTGGHETQYF	TGTGCCAGTAGTGGAATGACAGGGGGGCACGAGACCCAGTACTTC
TRBV7-2	-	TRBJ2-1	few	CASSLVWDLSYNEQFF	TGTGCCAGCAGCTTAGTTTGGGACTTGTCCTACAATGAGCAGTTCTTC
TRBV5-4	TRBD2	TRBJ2-7	few	CASSFGGGDSYEQYF	TGTGCCAGCAGCTTTGGCGGGGGGGACTCCTACGAGCAGTACTTC
TRBV4-3	-	TRBJ1-1	-	CASSQVPRQFEAFF	TGCGCCAGCAGCCAAGTGCCCAGACAGTTTGAAGCTTTCTTT
TRBV7-3	-	TRBJ1-1	few	CASSPRPGELAEAFF	TGTGCCAGCAGCCCCCGGCCAGGCGAGTTGGCTGAAGCTTTCTTT
TRBV2	TRBD1	TRBJ1-5	-	CASSGWDRVYQPQHF	TGTGCCAGCAGTGGATGGGACAGGGTGTACCAGCCCCAGCATTTT
TRBV7-2	-	TRBJ2-1	few	CASSSNSNNEQFF	TGTGCCAGCAGCTCCAACTCCAACAATGAGCAGTTCTTC
TRBV5-1	-	TRBJ2-5	few	CASSLGAGQETQYF	TGCGCCAGCAGCTTGGGTGCAGGTCAAGAGACCCAGTACTTC
TRBV28	TRBD1	TRBJ2-7	few	CASSLPGGLSYEQYF	TGTGCCAGCAGTTTACCAGGGGGCTTGTCCTACGAGCAGTACTTC
TRBV6-5	-	TRBJ2-1	few	CASSWGQYNEQFF	TGTGCCAGCAGCTGGGGCCAATACAATGAGCAGTTCTTC
TRBV2	-	TRBJ2-7	-	CASSERAAYEQYF	TGTGCCAGCAGTGAACGCGCGGCTTACGAGCAGTACTTC
TRBV5-6	TRBD2	TRBJ2-1	few	CASSLSKRGLYNEQFF	TGTGCCAGCAGCTTATCGAAGCGGGGGCTCTACAATGAGCAGTTCTTC
TRBV9	TRBD2	TRBJ2-1	-	CASSVSITSAEQFF	TGTGCCAGCAGCGTAAGCATTACTAGCGCTGAGCAGTTCTTC
TRBV9	TRBD2	TRBJ2-7	-	CASSVGTSGFYEQYF	TGTGCCAGCAGCGTAGGAACTAGCGGCTTCTACGAGCAGTACTTC
TRBV5-6	-	TRBJ1-1	-	CASSSPTERGEAFF	TGTGCCAGCAGCAGTCCCACGGAACGCGGTGAAGCTTTCTTT
TRBV5-1	TRBD1	TRBJ2-7	few	CASSLARQGASYEQYF	TGCGCCAGCAGCTTGGCCCGTCAGGGGGCGTCCTACGAGCAGTACTTC
TRBV7-9	-	TRBJ2-7	-	CASSNTGNEQYF	TGTGCCAGCAGCAATACAGGAAACGAGCAGTACTTC
TRBV18	-	TRBJ1-3	few	CASSPSSGQNTIYF	TGTGCCAGCTCACCAAGTTCAGGGCAGAACACCATATATTTT
TRBV30	TRBD1	TRBJ2-3	few	CAWSARGRRTDTQYF	TGTGCCTGGTCAGCAAGGGGGCGCCGCACAGATACGCAGTATTTT
TRBV28	TRBD1	TRBJ1-1	few	CASSSPLDRVKNEAFF	TGTGCCAGCAGTTCCCCATTGGACAGGGTAAAGAATGAAGCTTTCTTT
TRBV5-6	-	TRBJ1-2	few	CASSYRGSYGYTF	TGTGCCAGCAGCTATAGGGGGAGCTATGGCTACACCTTC
TRBV5-1	-	TRBJ2-2	few	CASSLVGASTGELFF	TGCGCCAGCAGCTTGGTGGGGGCAAGCACCGGGGAGCTGTTTTTT
TRBV27	-	TRBJ1-1	-	CARNDPGRREGAEAFF	TGTGCCAGAAATGACCCCGGCCGGAGGGAAGGGGCTGAAGCTTTCTTT
TRBV7-9	-	TRBJ1-1	few	CASSLEHDGGKAFF	TGTGCCAGCAGCTTAGAGCACGACGGGGGAAAAGCTTTCTTT
TRBV30	TRBD1	TRBJ1-2	-	CAWSVLQGINYGYTF	TGTGCCTGGAGTGTACTACAGGGGATAAACTATGGCTACACCTTC
TRBV27	-	TRBJ2-1	few	CASSSERYESNEQFF	TGTGCCAGCAGCTCCGAGAGATACGAGTCTAATGAGCAGTTCTTC
TRBV5-1	-	TRBJ2-7	few	CASSTSDSYEQYF	TGCGCCAGCAGCACAAGTGATTCCTACGAGCAGTACTTC
TRBV4-3	-	TRBJ1-2	-	CASSQDGQGYDYGYTF	TGCGCCAGCAGCCAAGATGGCCAGGGGTATGACTATGGCTACACCTTC
TRBV7-2	-	TRBJ2-1	few	CASSSPGSTSTLF	TGTGCCAGCAGCTCCCCGGGCAGCACTAGCACGCTCTTC
TRBV28	-	TRBJ2-1	few	CASTRMSSYNEQFF	TGTGCCAGTACGCGTATGAGCTCCTACAATGAGCAGTTCTTC
TRBV29-1	TRBD1	TRBJ1-2	-	CSVNTGGGYTF	TGCAGCGTTAATACAGGGGGTGGCTACACCTTC
TRBV28	TRBD1	TRBJ2-7	-	CASSPRQGSAQYF	TGTGCCAGCAGCCCAAGACAGGGGTCGGCGCAGTACTTC
TRBV30	TRBD1	TRBJ2-5	-	CAWREIDRGQETQYF	TGTGCCTGGAGGGAAATAGACAGGGGGCAAGAGACCCAGTACTTC
TRBV5-1	-	TRBJ2-3	-	CASSRSGTDTQYF	TGCGCCAGCAGCCGCAGCGGCACAGATACGCAGTATTTT
TRBV6-6	TRBD2	TRBJ2-7	-	CASSYLGGAYEQYF	TGTGCCAGCAGTTACCTGGGGGGGGCCTACGAGCAGTACTTC
TRBV14	TRBD1	TRBJ2-5	-	CASSPTGVGTQYF	TGTGCCAGCAGCCCAACAGGGGTTGGGACCCAGTACTTC
TRBV2	-	TRBJ2-5	few	CASKEGQETQYF	TGTGCCAGCAAGGAGGGCCAAGAGACCCAGTACTTC
TRBV6-5	TRBD2	TRBJ2-7	-	CASSAGLAAPYEQYF	TGTGCCAGCAGCGCAGGACTAGCGGCACCCTACGAGCAGTACTTC
TRBV30	TRBD2	TRBJ2-1	few	CAWSVGLAGMHEQFF	TGTGCCTGGAGTGTGGGACTAGCGGGAATGCATGAGCAGTTCTTC
TRBV9	-	TRBJ2-5	few	CASSVGAGQYQETQYF	TGTGCCAGCAGCGTAGGCGCGGGGCAGTACCAAGAGACCCAGTACTTC